This TCR beta chain was recovered during a study of OX40 agonist ivuxolimab in advanced cancers. Whole-study context: Patients took ivuxolimab, an agonistic anti-OX40 (CD134) antibody. Study-wide findings and caveats: Relative to CD4+ cells, CD8+ T cells on average had more expanded clones. Undetermined was the antigen specificity of the expanded peripheral T cells. Among the lowest peripheral clonal expansion occurred in 0.1-3.0 mg/kg partial responders.

The CDR3 has 14 amino acids. J was trimmed by 8 bases and V by 6 bases; bases with no gene match: 7. The germline V gene has CDR1 SQVTM and CDR2 ANQGSEA. Clones were sequenced by immunoSEQ multiplex PCR, and TCRdb holds only the in-frame ones, with some missing. The data contain 45,000 to 55,000 clones, 84% of them singletons. About this clone itself: Its antigen is still unknown.

Source: CD4+ or CD8+ T cells sorted from blood, taken in a trial of the OX40 agonist ivuxolimab. This chain joins TRBV29-1 and TRBJ1-6, with TRBD1 matching over 10 bases. This clonotype originated in an adult with an advanced solid tumor such as melanoma, head and neck, liver or kidney cancer. CDR3 nucleotide sequence: TGCAGCGTGTTAGGGACAGGGGAAGATTCACCCCTCCACTTT. Residues: CSVLGTGEDSPLHF. Together with reference TRBV29-1 and TRBJ1-6, the CDR3 gives the full variable domain: SAVISQKPSRDICQRGTSLTIQCQVDSQVTMMFWYRQQPGQSLTLIATANQGSEATYESGFVIDKFPISRPNLTFSTLTVSNMSPEDSSIYLCSVLGTGEDSPLHFGNGTRLTVT.